This T cell receptor (beta chain) was captured in a study of Graves' ophthalmopathy and Graves' hyperthyroidism. Findings and limits, study-wide: The authors also found most expanded thyroid clonotypes above 0.001 frequency in blood.

Germline-derived CDR1 and CDR2 are MNHNS and SASEGT. CDR3 size: 15 residues. The V end lost 6 bases, the J end lost 0 bases, and 14 bases lay between the germline ends. For repertoire sequencing, the TCR beta CDR3 regions were amplified from RNA transcripts. Second-round multiplex PCR followed a first-round RT-PCR using HTBI primers. TCRdb processed the multiplex PCR reads anew with MiXCR; each CDR3 protein has one entry. The data contain some 520,000 distinct CDR3 sequences, roughly 14% of them singletons. This clonotype was seen many times. Antigen unknown. Ophthalmopathy-affected donors exhibited moderate-to-severe activity, CAS ≥3, NOSPECS ≥4, and duration under 3 months.

The sequence was collected from a woman aged 25 to 39 with Graves' ophthalmopathy. This chain links TRBV6-1 with TRBJ1-1; D ambiguous. Sequencing input: blood. CDR3 in amino acids: CASSRATDLNTEAFF. The CDR3 coding sequence is TGTGCCAGCAGCCGGGCGACGGACCTGAACACTGAAGCTTTCTTT.